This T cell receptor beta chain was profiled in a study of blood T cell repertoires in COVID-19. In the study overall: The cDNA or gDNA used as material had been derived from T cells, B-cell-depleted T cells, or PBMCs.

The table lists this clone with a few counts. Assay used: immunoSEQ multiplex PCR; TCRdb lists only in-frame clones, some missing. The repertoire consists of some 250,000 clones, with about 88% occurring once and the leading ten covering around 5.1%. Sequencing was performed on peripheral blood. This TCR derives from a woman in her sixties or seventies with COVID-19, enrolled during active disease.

CDR3 sequence reads: CASSSQTGDEKLFF. CDR3 sequence (DNA): TGCGCCAGCAGCTCTCAAACCGGGGATGAAAAACTGTTTTTT. This rearrangement joins TRBV5-1 to TRBJ1-4; D uncertain. The CDR3 covers 14 residues. V lost 3 bases, J lost 6 bases, and 12 bases lay in between. Per the germline V gene, CDR1 is SGHRS and CDR2 is YFSETQ.